This T cell receptor beta chain derives from a study of T cell responses to AZD1222 COVID-19 vaccine. Overall study findings and caveats: Seropositive AZD1222 recipients at baseline numbered only five or six. Donors in the cohort were predominantly white British and more often female, and clonal diversity was possibly underestimated.

As concerns this clone: Its cognate antigen is unknown.

The table came from immunoSEQ multiplex PCR; TCRdb's copy has only in-frame clones and leaves some out. The data contain about 61,000 clones, 65% to 85% of them singletons. V trimming: 4 bases; J trimming: 7 bases; junction bases outside the gene matches: 11. Looked up from germline, CDR1 is LGHNA and CDR2 is YNFKEQ. This CDR3 is 16 amino acids long. The rearrangement uses TRBV4-2 and TRBJ1-2; the match to TRBD1 covers 11 bases. The receptor was derived from an adult who received the AZD1222 COVID-19 vaccine. Here the sequenced sample was peripheral blood, taken 28 days after the second AZD1222 dose. CDR3 residues: CASSLRAGDRGTGYTF. In nucleotides, the CDR3 is TGTGCCAGCAGCCTAAGGGCCGGGGACAGGGGGACTGGCTACACCTTC.